This T cell receptor beta chain emerged from a study of T cells in Graves' hyperthyroidism and ophthalmopathy. V was trimmed by 4 bases and J by 4 bases, leaving 8 bases between them. Germline CDR1 reads SGHTA; CDR2 reads FQGTGA. This CDR3 is built from 12 residues. For ophthalmopathy patients, the Clinical Activity Score was at least 3 and the NOSPECS grade at least 4; duration was under 3 months. Diagnoses were established using clinical symptoms, serum thyroxine and TRAb, thyroid ultrasound and orbital computed tomography. Amplification of TCR beta CDR3 regions was performed using RNA transcripts as template. HTBI primers drove first-round RT-PCR of the TCR CDR3. TCRdb re-called the multiplex PCR reads with MiXCR, one entry per CDR3 protein. The data show approximately 570,000 distinct CDR3 sequences, just under 20% seen once.

The sequence came from a man aged 35-49 years with Graves' ophthalmopathy. The chain employs TRBV7-3 and TRBJ2-7; D is unresolved. The specimen was blood. CDR3 amino acids: CASSSTYYEQYF. CDR3 bases: TGTGCCAGCAGCTCTACCTATTACGAGCAGTACTTC.